One sample yielded the 9 T cell receptor beta chains listed below, sequenced in a study of cytomegalovirus exposure and HLA in healthy donors. The assay was immunoSEQ multiplex PCR, and TCRdb's table has in-frame clones only and misses some. This sample yields some 140,000 clones, of which 70% to 90% are seen a single time; 1.4% belongs to the top ten. Sample: PBMCs. The receptors stem from a woman aged 25 to 39 in good health and CMV-seronegative.

The chain uses TRBV15 and TRBJ1-2; 10 bases agree with TRBD1. Unmatched junction bases numbered 2, after V lost 3 bases and J lost 4 bases. CDR1 LNHNV and CDR2 YYDKDF come from the germline V gene (reference sequence). The CDR3 covers 14 residues. The CDR3 spells CATSRGQGTYGYTF. The CDR3 nucleotides read TGTGCCACCAGCAGGGGACAGGGGACCTATGGCTACACCTTC.

V usage is TRBV5-1 and J usage is TRBJ1-3; 8 nucleotides line up with TRBD1. The CDR3 loop spans 14 amino acids. CDR1 SGHRS and CDR2 YFSETQ come from the germline V gene. V gave up 4 bases and J gave up 8 bases; unmatched junction bases: 8. The CDR3 DNA is TGCGCCAGCAGCCTCGGACAGGGTGCTGACACCATATATTTT. Encoded protein: CASSLGQGADTIYF. The full variable domain, completed using reference TRBV5-1 and TRBJ1-3, is KAGVTQTPRYLIKTRGQQVTLSCSPISGHRSVSWYQQTPGQGLQFLFEYFSETQRNKGNFPGRFSGRQFSNSRSEMNVSTLELGDSALYLCASSLGQGADTIYFGEGSWLTVV.

This clone was observed once. This chain links TRBV7-9 with TRBJ2-1, with D perhaps TRBD1 (5 bases). Germline CDR1 SEHNR, CDR2 FQNEAQ (reference sequence). The CDR3 is 16 residues long. The V gene lost 0 bases and the J gene lost 5 bases, with 14 bases spanning the gap. The CDR3: CASSLAGWGKNNEQFF. CDR3 bases: TGTGCCAGCAGCTTAGCGGGGTGGGGCAAGAACAATGAGCAGTTCTTC.

This clone was recorded a few times. The chain carries TRBV7-3 and TRBJ1-1; D not certain. The CDR3 runs 14 residues. V was cut by 1 base and J by 6 bases, with 12 bases left in between. Germline assignment: CDR1 SGHTA and CDR2 FQGTGA. The chain's CDR3 is CASSLNGEGAEAFF. CDR3 nucleotide sequence: TGTGCCAGCAGCTTAAACGGGGAGGGAGCTGAAGCTTTCTTT.

The chain couples TRBV4-1 to TRBJ2-1; tentatively, D is TRBD1 (9 bases). V was cut by 3 bases and J by 2 bases, with 17 bases left in between. The CDR3 is made up of 17 amino acids. Germline CDR1 is MGHRA and CDR2 is YSYEKL. The CDR3 sequence: CASSQTGGTGPYNEQFF. Here the CDR3 DNA reads TGCGCCAGCAGCCAGACGGGGGGGACAGGGCCCTACAATGAGCAGTTCTTC.

This rearrangement joins TRBV6-5 to TRBJ2-1; TRBD1 matches at 10 bases. The CDR3 runs 15 residues. CDR1 and CDR2 (germline): MNHEY, SVGAGI. Trimming took 6 bases from V and 8 from J; bases not matched to a gene: 10. The CDR3 region has the DNA TGTGCCAGCAGCACAACCGGGACAGGGGTCCATGAGCAGTTCTTC. Protein: CASSTTGTGVHEQFF.

The V and J genes are TRBV7-9 and TRBJ2-5; D gene ambiguous. The CDR3 is 14 residues long. The V end lost 3 bases, the J end lost 2 bases, and 10 bases lay between the germline ends. CDR1 and CDR2 from the germline V gene are SEHNR and FQNEAQ (reference sequence). The CDR3 bases are TGTGCCAGCAGCTTTCCACTACTACAAGAGACCCAGTACTTC. Amino acid sequence: CASSFPLLQETQYF.

This clone was detected a few times. The chain links TRBV9 to TRBJ1-1; D is perhaps TRBD1 (6 bases). Germline CDR1 SGDLS, CDR2 YYNGEE. This CDR3 contains 15 residues. With 4 bases removed from V and 1 base from J, the gap between germline ends came to 14 bases. CDR3 in amino acids: CASSPRGGANTEAFF. In nucleotides, the CDR3 is TGTGCCAGCAGCCCAAGGGGGGGCGCGAACACTGAAGCTTTCTTT.

About this clone: Germline is not matched at one junction end, which may reflect a read error. The V gene is TRBV7-9, the J gene TRBJ2-3; D is perhaps TRBD2 (6 bases). The length of the CDR3 is 11 residues. CDR1 is SEHNR, CDR2 FQNEAQ, per germline (reference sequence). The CDR3 coding sequence is TGTGCCAGCAGCTTAGCGTTTAGACTAGTTTTT. Residues: CASSLAFRLVF.